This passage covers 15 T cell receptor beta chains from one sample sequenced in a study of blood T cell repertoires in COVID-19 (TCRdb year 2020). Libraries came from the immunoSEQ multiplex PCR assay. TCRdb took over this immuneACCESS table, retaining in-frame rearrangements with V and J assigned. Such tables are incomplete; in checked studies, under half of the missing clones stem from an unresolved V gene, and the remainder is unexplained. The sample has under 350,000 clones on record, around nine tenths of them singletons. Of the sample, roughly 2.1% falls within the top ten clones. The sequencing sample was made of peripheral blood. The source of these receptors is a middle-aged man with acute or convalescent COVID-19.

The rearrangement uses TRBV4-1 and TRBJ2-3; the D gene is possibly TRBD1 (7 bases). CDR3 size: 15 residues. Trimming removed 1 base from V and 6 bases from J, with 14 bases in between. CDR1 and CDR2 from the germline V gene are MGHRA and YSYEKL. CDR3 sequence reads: CASSQVRGAGDTQYF. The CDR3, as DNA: TGCGCCAGCAGCCAAGTCAGGGGGGCCGGTGATACGCAGTATTTT.

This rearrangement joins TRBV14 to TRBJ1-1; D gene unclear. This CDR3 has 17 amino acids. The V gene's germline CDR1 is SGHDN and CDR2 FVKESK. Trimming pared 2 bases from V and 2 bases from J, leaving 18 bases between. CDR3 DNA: TGTGCCAGCAGCCAAAGGGCCTCGGGGAACAAAAACACTGAAGCTTTCTTT. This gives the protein CASSQRASGNKNTEAFF.

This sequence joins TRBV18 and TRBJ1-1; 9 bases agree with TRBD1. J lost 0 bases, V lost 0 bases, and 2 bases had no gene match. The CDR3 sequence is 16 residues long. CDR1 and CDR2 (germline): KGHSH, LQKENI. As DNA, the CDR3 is TGTGCCAGCTCACCACCGGGACAGGGACTGAACACTGAAGCTTTCTTT. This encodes CASSPPGQGLNTEAFF. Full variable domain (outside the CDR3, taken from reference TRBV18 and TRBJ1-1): NAGVMQNPRHLVRRRGQEARLRCSPMKGHSHVYWYRQLPEEGLKFMVYLQKENIIDESGMPKERFSAEFPKEGPSILRIQQVVRGDSAAYFCASSPPGQGLNTEAFFGQGTRLTVV.

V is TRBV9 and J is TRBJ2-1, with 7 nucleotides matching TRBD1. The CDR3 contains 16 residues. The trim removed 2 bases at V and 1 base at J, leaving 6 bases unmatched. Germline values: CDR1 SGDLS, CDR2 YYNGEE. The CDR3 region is CASSVIGTVSYNEQFF. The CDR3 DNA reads TGTGCCAGCAGCGTTATCGGGACAGTATCCTACAATGAGCAGTTCTTC.

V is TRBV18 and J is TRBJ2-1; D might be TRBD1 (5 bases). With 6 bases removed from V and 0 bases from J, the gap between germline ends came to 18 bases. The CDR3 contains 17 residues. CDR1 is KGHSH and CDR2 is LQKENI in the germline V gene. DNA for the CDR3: TGTGCCAGCTCCCGACAGACAGACCCCAGCTCCTACAATGAGCAGTTCTTC. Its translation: CASSRQTDPSSYNEQFF.

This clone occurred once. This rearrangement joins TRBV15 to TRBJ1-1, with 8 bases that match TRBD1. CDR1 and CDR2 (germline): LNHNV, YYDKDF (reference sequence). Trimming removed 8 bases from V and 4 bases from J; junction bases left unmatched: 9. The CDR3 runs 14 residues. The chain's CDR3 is CATRAQGVSTEAFF. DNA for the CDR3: TGTGCCACCCGAGCACAGGGGGTGAGCACTGAAGCTTTCTTT.

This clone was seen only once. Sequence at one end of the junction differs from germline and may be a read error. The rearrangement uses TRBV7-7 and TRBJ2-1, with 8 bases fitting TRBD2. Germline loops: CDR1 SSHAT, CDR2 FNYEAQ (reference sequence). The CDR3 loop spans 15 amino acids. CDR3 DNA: TGTGCTAGCAGCTGGGGACGGGGGGGCTCGGATGAGCAGTTCTTC. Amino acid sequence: CASSWGRGGSDEQFF.

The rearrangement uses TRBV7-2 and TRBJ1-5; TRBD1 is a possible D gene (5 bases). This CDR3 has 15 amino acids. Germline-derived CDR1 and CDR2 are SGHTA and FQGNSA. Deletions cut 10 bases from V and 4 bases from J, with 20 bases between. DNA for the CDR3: TGTGCCACCATACCCCGTGGGGGGGGTAATCAGCCCCAGCATTTT. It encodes CATIPRGGGNQPQHF.

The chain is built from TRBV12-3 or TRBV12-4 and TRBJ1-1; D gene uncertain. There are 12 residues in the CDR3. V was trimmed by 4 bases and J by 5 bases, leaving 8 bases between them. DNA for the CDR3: TGTGCCAGCAGTTCTTTTCCGACTGAAGCTTTCTTT. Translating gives CASSSFPTEAFF.

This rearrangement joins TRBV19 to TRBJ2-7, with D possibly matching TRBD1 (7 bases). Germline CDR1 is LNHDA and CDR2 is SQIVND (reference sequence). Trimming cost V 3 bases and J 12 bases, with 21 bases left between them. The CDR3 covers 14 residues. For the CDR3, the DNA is TGTGCCAGTAGTATTGACAGGGCTTCTCCCGGGAGGTACTTC. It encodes CASSIDRASPGRYF.

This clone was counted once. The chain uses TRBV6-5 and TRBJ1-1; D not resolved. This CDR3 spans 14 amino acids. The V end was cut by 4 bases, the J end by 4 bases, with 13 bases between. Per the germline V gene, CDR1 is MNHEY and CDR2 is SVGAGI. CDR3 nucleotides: TGTGCCAGCAGTTTCCGAGGGTACGGCACTGAAGCTTTCTTT. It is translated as CASSFRGYGTEAFF.

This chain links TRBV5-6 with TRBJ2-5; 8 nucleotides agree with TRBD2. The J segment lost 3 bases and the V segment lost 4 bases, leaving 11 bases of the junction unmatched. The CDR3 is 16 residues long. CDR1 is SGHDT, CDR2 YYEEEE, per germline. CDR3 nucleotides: TGTGCCAGCAGCCCACAGACGGGGGGGTGGAAAGAGACCCAGTACTTC. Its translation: CASSPQTGGWKETQYF.

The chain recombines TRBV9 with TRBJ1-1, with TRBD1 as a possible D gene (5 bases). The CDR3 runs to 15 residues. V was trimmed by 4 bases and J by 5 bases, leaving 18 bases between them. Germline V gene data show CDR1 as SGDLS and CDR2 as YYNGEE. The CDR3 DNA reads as TGTGCCAGCAGCCCTCGTCTAGGGGCGGAAACTGAAGCTTTCTTT. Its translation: CASSPRLGAETEAFF.

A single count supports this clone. This CDR3 reads CASSPDREYGYTF. CDR3 sequence (DNA): TGTGCCAGCAGCCCGGACAGGGAGTATGGCTACACCTTC. The chain joins TRBV5-4 to TRBJ1-2; 8 bases are a match to TRBD1. Germline V lookup: CDR1 SGHNT, CDR2 YYREEE (reference sequence). The CDR3 has 13 residues. V trimming: 4 bases; J trimming: 5 bases; junction bases outside the gene matches: 4.

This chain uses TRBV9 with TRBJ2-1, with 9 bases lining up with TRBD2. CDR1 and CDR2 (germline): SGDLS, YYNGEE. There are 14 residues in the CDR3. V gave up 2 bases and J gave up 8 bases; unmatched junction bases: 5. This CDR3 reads CASSVSGGPYEQFF. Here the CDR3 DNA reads TGTGCCAGCAGCGTGAGCGGGGGGCCCTATGAGCAGTTCTTC.